The 19 T cell receptor beta chains listed next were all sequenced from one sample in a study of blood T cells in healthy people across ages. The second PCR ran roughly 6 to 11 cycles with a sample-barcoded 5' primer and J-beta primers. A single record per CDR3 protein comes from TCRdb applying MiXCR to the 5' RACE reads. The top ten clones hold around 11% of a sample with fewer than 2,000,000 distinct CDR3 sequences, 30% to 35% of them seen once. Sequencing was performed on blood. The receptors shown here come from a woman between 25 and 40 years old in good health.

This clonotype was found a few times. V and J are TRBV5-5 and TRBJ2-5; 10 bases fit TRBD1. This CDR3 region has 16 residues. Germline V gene data show CDR1 as SGHKS and CDR2 as YYEKEE (reference sequence). The J segment lost 0 bases and the V segment lost 0 bases, leaving 2 bases of the junction unmatched. The CDR3, as DNA: TGTGCCAGCAGCTTGGGGGACAGGGGATACCAAGAGACCCAGTACTTC. Its translation is CASSLGDRGYQETQYF.

This sequence joins TRBV18 and TRBJ2-5, with D unclear. CDR1 is KGHSH, CDR2 LQKENI, per germline. V lost 4 bases and J lost 1, with 7 bases in between. This CDR3 is built from 13 residues. The CDR3 DNA is TGTGCCAGCTCACACGGAGCCCAAGAGACCCAGTACTTC. It is translated as CASSHGAQETQYF.

A remark on this clonotype: A much larger clone differs from this one at a single base, so this may be a read error. The V gene is TRBV6-5, the J gene TRBJ2-5, with 7 bases lining up with TRBD1. The V gene's germline CDR1 is MNHEY and CDR2 SVGAGI. The CDR3 covers 14 residues. The CDR3 DNA follows: TGTGCCTGCAGTTCGAGACAGGGTGCGACTGAAGAGTACTTC. This sequence encodes CACSSRQGATEEYF.

For this clonotype: A single base separates this from a much larger clone, so it may be a read error. The genes are TRBV11-2 and TRBJ2-5, with a tentative D call TRBD2 (6 bases). The assigned J gene may be wrong: the sequence end matches TRBJ2-1 better. The CDR3 consists of 15 residues. CDR1 is SGHAT and CDR2 is FQNNGV in the germline V gene. CDR3 in amino acids: CASSNRRLDQETQFF. The CDR3 DNA reads as TGTGCCAGCAGCAACAGGCGACTAGATCAAGAGACCCAGTTCTTC.

V is TRBV27 and J is TRBJ1-1; 7 nucleotides align to TRBD1. V was pared by 5 bases and J by 11 bases, with 17 bases of the junction left unmatched. There are 15 residues in the CDR3. The V gene's germline CDR1 is MNHEY and CDR2 SMNVEV (reference sequence). The CDR3 reads CASSLRDSGLQGAFF. The CDR3 nucleotides read TGTGCCAGCAGTCTCCGGGACAGTGGGTTACAGGGGGCTTTCTTT.

This chain connects TRBV28 to TRBJ2-7; 8 positions agree with TRBD2. The CDR3 extends over 12 amino acids. Germline trimming cut 11 bases from V and 7 bases from J; bases unmatched to any gene: 10. The germline V gene encodes CDR1 MDHEN and CDR2 SYDVKM. The CDR3 is CAGREGRLEQYF. CDR3 coding DNA: TGTGCCGGCCGGGAGGGCCGGTTAGAGCAGTACTTC.

This chain uses TRBV29-1 with TRBJ1-2; tentative D call: TRBD1 (5 bases). The CDR3 has 16 amino acids. Trimming removed 5 bases from V and 1 base from J, with 20 bases in between. Germline CDR1 reads SQVTM; CDR2 reads ANQGSEA. The CDR3, as DNA: TGCAGCGTTTGGGGCCCGGGGACGGAGAATAACTATGGCTACACCTTC. This codes for CSVWGPGTENNYGYTF.

Of note for this clonotype: The germline gene is not matched at one end of the junction; a read error may be the cause. V gene TRBV4-1 combines with J gene TRBJ1-3, with TRBD1 matching over 7 bases. In germline, CDR1 is MGHRA, CDR2 YSYEKL. CDR3 length: 14 residues. CDR3 nucleotides: TGCGCCAACAGCCAGACAGGGATCGGAAACACCATATATTTT. This translates into CANSQTGIGNTIYF.

There are a few counts of this clonotype. The chain joins TRBV27 to TRBJ2-5; D may be TRBD2 (5 bases). V was pared by 6 bases and J by 2 bases, with 13 bases between. Germline loops: CDR1 MNHEY, CDR2 SMNVEV (reference sequence). This CDR3 contains 14 residues. CDR3 sequence: CASSPARTQETQYF. The CDR3 nucleotides are TGTGCCAGCAGCCCGGCCAGGACTCAAGAGACCCAGTACTTC.

This clonotype came up a few times. This sequence joins TRBV12-3 or TRBV12-4 and TRBJ1-4, with 9 positions matching TRBD1. V gave up 7 bases and J gave up 5 bases; unmatched junction bases: 11. The CDR3 runs to 16 residues. CDR3 loop: CASTDRGVTRNEKLFF. The CDR3 nucleotides read TGTGCCAGCACCGACAGGGGGGTTACGAGAAATGAAAAACTGTTTTTT.

This rearrangement joins TRBV5-1 to TRBJ2-3; D gene uncertain. Germline CDR1 reads SGHRS; CDR2 reads YFSETQ. V was cut by 4 bases and J by 0 bases, with 15 bases left in between. The length of the CDR3 is 16 residues. The CDR3 DNA follows: TGCGCCAGCAGCCCCAGTCCGCCTCCTAGCACAGATACGCAGTATTTT. Protein product: CASSPSPPPSTDTQYF.

The V gene is TRBV9, the J gene TRBJ2-5; the D gene is possibly TRBD2 (5 bases). V was trimmed by 4 bases and J by 6 bases, leaving 22 bases between them. Per germline, CDR1 SGDLS and CDR2 YYNGEE. This CDR3 comprises 16 residues. CDR3 DNA: TGTGCCAGCAGCCCTTCGGACGGGGATGCCAGGAAGACCCAGTACTTC. Protein sequence: CASSPSDGDARKTQYF.

V gene TRBV5-6 combines with J gene TRBJ1-6; D is unclear. The CDR3 has 14 residues. Germline CDR1 and CDR2: SGHDT and YYEEEE. Trimming removed 0 bases from V and 5 bases from J, with 6 bases in between. CDR3 protein: CASSLGPHNSPLHF. CDR3 DNA: TGTGCCAGCAGCTTGGGGCCTCATAATTCACCCCTCCACTTT.

The chain recombines TRBV20-1 with TRBJ1-1; D uncertain. The germline V gene has CDR1 DFQATT and CDR2 SNEGSKA (reference sequence). The CDR3 extends over 14 amino acids. V was cut by 1 base and J by 1 base, with 10 bases left in between. The CDR3 sequence: CSARGEPGNTEAFF. The CDR3 DNA reads as TGCAGTGCTAGAGGAGAGCCGGGGAACACTGAAGCTTTCTTT.

V usage is TRBV9 and J usage is TRBJ2-3; 9 bases align to TRBD2. V gave up 2 bases and J gave up 3 bases; unmatched junction bases: 7. The CDR3 is 16 residues long. Germline V gene data show CDR1 as SGDLS and CDR2 as YYNGEE. The CDR3 region is CASSVSGLARTDTQYF. The CDR3 nucleotides read TGTGCCAGCAGCGTGTCCGGACTAGCGCGGACAGATACGCAGTATTTT.

Comment on this clonotype: One end of the junction does not line up with germline, which may come from a read error. The CDR3: CSAGDSGGTYEQYF. CDR3 DNA: TGCAGTGCTGGAGACAGCGGGGGTACCTACGAGCAGTACTTC. The V gene is TRBV20-1, the J gene TRBJ2-7; 8 nucleotides agree with TRBD2. The CDR3 runs 14 residues. Germline assignment: CDR1 DFQATT and CDR2 SNEGSKA (reference sequence).

This clonotype has only a few counts. The CDR3 spells CASSYFNEQYF. The CDR3 DNA reads TGTGCCAGCAGTTACTTCAACGAGCAGTACTTC. The chain joins TRBV6-5 to TRBJ2-7; D remains unclear. Per germline, CDR1 MNHEY and CDR2 SVGAGI. V gave up 1 base and J gave up 5 bases, with 3 bases separating them. This CDR3 spans 11 amino acids.

This clonotype was seen more than once but under ten times. The chain uses TRBV20-1 and TRBJ1-4, with 7 bases fitting TRBD1. Germline CDR1 and CDR2: DFQATT and SNEGSKA (reference sequence). The CDR3 has 13 residues. V lost 5 bases to trimming and J lost 3 bases; unmatched junction nucleotides: 3. DNA of the CDR3: TGCAGTGCTCGAGGACAGGCTAATGAAAAACTGTTTTTT. Encoded protein: CSARGQANEKLFF.

This clonotype was counted only a few times. V usage is TRBV5-6 and J usage is TRBJ2-3; unclear D gene. V lost 7 bases and J lost 1, with 10 bases in between. CDR1 and CDR2 from the germline V gene are SGHDT and YYEEEE. The CDR3 is 13 amino acids. In DNA, the CDR3 is TGTGCCAGCTTGCGTTCGGGCACAGATACGCAGTATTTT. This sequence encodes CASLRSGTDTQYF.